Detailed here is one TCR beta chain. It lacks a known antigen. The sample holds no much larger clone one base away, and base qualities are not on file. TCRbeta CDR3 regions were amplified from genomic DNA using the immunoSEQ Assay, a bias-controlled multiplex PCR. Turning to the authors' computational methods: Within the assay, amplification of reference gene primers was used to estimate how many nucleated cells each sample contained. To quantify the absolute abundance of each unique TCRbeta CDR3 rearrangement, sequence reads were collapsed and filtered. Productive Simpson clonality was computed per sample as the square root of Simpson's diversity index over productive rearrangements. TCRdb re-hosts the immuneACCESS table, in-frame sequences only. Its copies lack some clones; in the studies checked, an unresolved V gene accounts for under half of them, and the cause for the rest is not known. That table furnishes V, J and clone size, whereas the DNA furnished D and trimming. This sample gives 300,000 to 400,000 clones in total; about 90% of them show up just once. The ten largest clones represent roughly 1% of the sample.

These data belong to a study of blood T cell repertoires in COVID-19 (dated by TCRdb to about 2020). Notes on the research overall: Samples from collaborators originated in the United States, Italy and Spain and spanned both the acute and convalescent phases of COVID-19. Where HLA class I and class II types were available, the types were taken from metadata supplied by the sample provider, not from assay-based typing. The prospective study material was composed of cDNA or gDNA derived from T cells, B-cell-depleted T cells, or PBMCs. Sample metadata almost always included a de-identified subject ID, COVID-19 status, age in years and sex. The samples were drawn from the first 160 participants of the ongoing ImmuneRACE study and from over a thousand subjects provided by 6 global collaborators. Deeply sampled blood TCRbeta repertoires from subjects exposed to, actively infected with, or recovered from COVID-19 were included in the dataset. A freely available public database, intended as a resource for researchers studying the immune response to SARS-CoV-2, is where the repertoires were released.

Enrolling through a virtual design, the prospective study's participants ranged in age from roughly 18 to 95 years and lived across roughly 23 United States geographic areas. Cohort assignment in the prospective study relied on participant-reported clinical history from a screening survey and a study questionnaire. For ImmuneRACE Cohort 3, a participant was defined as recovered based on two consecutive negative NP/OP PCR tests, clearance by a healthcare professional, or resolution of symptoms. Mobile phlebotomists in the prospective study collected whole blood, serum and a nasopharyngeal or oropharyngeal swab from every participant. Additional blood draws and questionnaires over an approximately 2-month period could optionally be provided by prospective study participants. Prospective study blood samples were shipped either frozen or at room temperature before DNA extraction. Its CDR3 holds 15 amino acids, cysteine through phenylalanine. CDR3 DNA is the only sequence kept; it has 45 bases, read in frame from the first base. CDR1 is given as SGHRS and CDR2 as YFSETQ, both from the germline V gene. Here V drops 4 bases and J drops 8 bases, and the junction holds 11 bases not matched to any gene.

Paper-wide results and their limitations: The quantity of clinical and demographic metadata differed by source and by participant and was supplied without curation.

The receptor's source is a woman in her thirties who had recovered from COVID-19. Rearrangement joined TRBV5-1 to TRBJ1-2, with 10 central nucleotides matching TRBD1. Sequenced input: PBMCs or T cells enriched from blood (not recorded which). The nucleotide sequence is TGCGCCAGCAGCGAGACGACAGGGGGCGAAGGCGGCTACACCTTC. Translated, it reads CASSETTGGEGGYTF.